The source of this TCR beta chain is a study of blood T cell repertoires in COVID-19. Repertoires were generated with immunoSEQ multiplex PCR, while TCRdb's copy carries only in-frame clones and drops some. The table includes a few hundred thousand clones, about 85% detected once. V was cut by 1 base and J by 4 bases, with 13 bases left in between. Germline CDR1 SGHAT, CDR2 FQNNGV. The CDR3 contains 15 residues. Participants classified as exposed had met a COVID-19 case within 2 weeks before study entry. The sequenced sample consisted of PBMCs or T cells enriched from blood (not recorded which). This TCR derives from a woman in her fifties or sixties who had been exposed to COVID-19. The J gene is TRBJ2-5, the V gene TRBV11-2; D perhaps matches TRBD1 (5 bases). CDR3 bases: TGTGCCAGCAGCTTAGCAGGGTTTGGACGAGAGACCCAGTACTTC. This translates into CASSLAGFGRETQYF.